This T cell receptor beta chain was captured by sequencing in a study of response to subunit inactivated influenza vaccine. Study observations and caveats: Every seasonal influenza vaccination brings in few new T cells, the authors suggested.

TCRdb reprocessed the RT-PCR reads via MiXCR and lists one record per CDR3 protein. The sample has a few hundred thousand distinct CDR3 sequences, 20% to 25% seen once. The CDR3 is 15 amino acids. V was clipped by 3 bases and J by 3 bases; unmatched bases: 4. Points on this clonotype: What it binds is not known.

The specimen comprised PBMCs from blood, sampled 21 months after vaccination. V is TRBV12-3 or TRBV12-4 and J is TRBJ2-7, with 11 bases fitting TRBD2. The source is a man aged 45 to 70 who received an inactivated influenza vaccine. The CDR3 region is CASSLGTSGRYEQYF. CDR3 nucleotides: TGTGCCAGCAGTTTGGGGACTAGCGGCCGCTACGAGCAGTACTTC.